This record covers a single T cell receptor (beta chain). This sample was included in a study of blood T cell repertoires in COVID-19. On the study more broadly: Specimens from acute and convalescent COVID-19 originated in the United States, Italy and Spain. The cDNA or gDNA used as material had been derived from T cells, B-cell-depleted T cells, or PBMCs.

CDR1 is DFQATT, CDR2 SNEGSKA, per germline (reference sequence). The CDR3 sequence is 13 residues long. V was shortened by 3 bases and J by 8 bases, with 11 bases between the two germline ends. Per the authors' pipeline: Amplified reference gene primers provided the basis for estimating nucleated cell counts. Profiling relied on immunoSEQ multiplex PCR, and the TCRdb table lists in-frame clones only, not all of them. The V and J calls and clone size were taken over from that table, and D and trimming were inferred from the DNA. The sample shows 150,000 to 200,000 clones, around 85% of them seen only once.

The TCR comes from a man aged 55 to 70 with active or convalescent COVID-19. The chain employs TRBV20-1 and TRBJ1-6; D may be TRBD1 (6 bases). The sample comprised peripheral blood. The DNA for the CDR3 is TGCAGTGCTAGTAACAGGGCGGATTCACCCCTCCACTTT. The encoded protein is CSASNRADSPLHF.